This T cell receptor beta chain is from a study of T cell responses to AZD1222 COVID-19 vaccine. Findings and limits, study-wide: Baseline testing showed seropositivity in only six or seven AZD1222 recipients. Donors skewed white British and female; clonal diversity was possibly underestimated. Spike-wide vaccine-associated CD4 TCRs dominated at 160-218 and 743-854.

The repertoire was sequenced with immunoSEQ multiplex PCR; TCRdb's copy has only in-frame clones and lacks some. The sample records about 110,000 clones, about nine tenths being singletons. Concerning this clone: As yet, its antigen is unknown.

This material consisted of peripheral blood, taken on day 0 of AZD1222 vaccination. The TCR sequence derives from an adult in good health.

The CDR3 DNA sequence: TGTGCCACCAGCAGAGAAGGGGAAGAGACCCAGTACTTC. It translates to CATSREGEETQYF. The V call is TRBV15, the J call TRBJ2-5; possible D gene TRBD1, 5 bases. CDR1 LNHNV and CDR2 YYDKDF come from the germline V gene (reference sequence). Trimming shortened V by 0 bases and J by 3 bases, and 5 bases separated the two germline ends. This CDR3 is 13 amino acids long.